The source of this T cell receptor (beta chain) is a study of identical twins. This clonotype has a handful of counts. A single record per CDR3 protein comes from TCRdb applying MiXCR to the 5' RACE reads. The sample includes hundreds of thousands of distinct CDR3 sequences, roughly 7% of them seen just once. The V gene end was trimmed by 5 bases and the J gene end by 2 bases; junction bases not matched to a gene: 6. The CDR3 has 15 amino acids. Looked up from germline, CDR1 is SGHVS and CDR2 is FQNEAQ. These data also featured in a second study, about yellow fever vaccine responses in identical twins.

Sequencing was done on a sample of memory (CD45RO+) T cells sorted from blood. This clonotype was sampled from a young woman in good health. The gene calls are TRBV7-8 and TRBJ1-5; 7 positions agree with TRBD1. CDR3: CASSADRVGNQPQHF. The CDR3 DNA reads as TGTGCCAGCAGCGCTGACAGGGTGGGCAATCAGCCCCAGCATTTT.